This TCR beta chain was found in a study of T-cell memory formation after mild COVID-19. Trimming took 6 bases from V and 7 from J; bases not matched to a gene: 11. CDR3 length: 16 amino acids. cDNA libraries for TCR alpha and TCR beta, carrying sample barcodes and UMIs, came from 5'RACE with constant-segment primers. TCRdb called the 5' RACE reads again in MiXCR, with one record for every CDR3 protein. The table shows hundreds of thousands of distinct CDR3 sequences, with under 25% occurring only once. Study-wide results and caveats: Pre-infection memory contained some responding clones, which suggested that cross-reactive memory had joined. Clones shrinking between day 15 and 85 showed a balanced CD4/CD8 split, and those that grew later tilted toward CD4+. Contracting CD4+ clones were located mainly in CM and EM, and CD8+ clones in EMRA.

Details on this clonotype: Its specificity is not known.

The sequencing sample was made of PBMCs or a T cell subset sorted from them (not recorded which). This receptor was taken from an adult woman who had mild COVID-19 (a few samples of this study predate the infection). Cell type and time point are not known. This chain connects TRBV12-3 or TRBV12-4 to TRBJ2-1, with 11 bases matching TRBD2. The CDR3 region has the DNA TGTGCCAGCAGCCCCCTACTAGCGGGGGTTCCGAATGAGCAGTTCTTC. Translating it yields CASSPLLAGVPNEQFF.